The rows below give T cell receptor beta chains drawn from one sample of a study of siplizumab effects on memory and regulatory T cells. Method: immunoSEQ multiplex PCR; TCRdb's copy keeps in-frame clones and lacks some. This sample has some 88,000 clones, with more than 80% found just once. Sequenced material: CD4+ T cells sorted from blood. The receptors originated from a human donor in good health. The CDR3 runs from the conserved cysteine through the conserved F or W.

V gene: TRBV6-4; J gene: TRBJ2-1; CDR3 protein: CASSESQAGVYEQFF
V gene: TRBV11-2; J gene: TRBJ1-1; CDR3 protein: CASSLRAPGQASNTEAFF
V gene: TRBV5-6; J gene: TRBJ1-4; CDR3 protein: CASSRWTGVEKLFF
V gene: TRBV6-4; J gene: TRBJ2-1; CDR3 protein: CASSGTGGNFNEQFF
V gene: TRBV4-2; J gene: TRBJ1-3; CDR3 protein: CASSQSGQGNTIYF
V gene: TRBV5-1; J gene: TRBJ2-7; CDR3 protein: CASSLARGITYEQYF
V gene: TRBV6-1; J gene: TRBJ1-2; CDR3 protein: CASSAGGTSVHYGYTF
V gene: TRBV4-3; J gene: TRBJ2-1; CDR3 protein: CASSQGELGPRRQFF
V gene: TRBV30; J gene: TRBJ2-4; CDR3 protein: CAWAQKNIQYF
V gene: TRBV5-6; J gene: TRBJ2-1; CDR3 protein: CASSLRTHPYNEQFF
V gene: TRBV10-3; J gene: TRBJ2-3; CDR3 protein: CAISPSTSGRTDTQYF
V gene: TRBV19; J gene: TRBJ1-3; CDR3 protein: CASQRLSGNTIYF
V gene: TRBV29-1; J gene: TRBJ2-7; CDR3 protein: CSVETNRGYEQYF
V gene: TRBV6-1; J gene: TRBJ2-5; CDR3 protein: CASSLRQETQYF